The source of this T cell receptor (beta chain) is a study of regulatory T cells in long-lasting Graves disease. Indicated time point: newly diagnosed GD, antithyroid drugs for less than 3 months. Following extraction of RNA from PBMCs, that RNA was used to make the TCR library. This clonotype was counted once. Through Arm-PCR of CDR3 regions and iRepertoire HTBI primers, TCR beta libraries were built. TCRdb used MiXCR to reprocess the multiplex PCR reads, holding one entry per CDR3 protein. The sample lists about 470,000 distinct CDR3 sequences, about 17% occurring once. These records were also assigned to another study, of T cells in Graves' hyperthyroidism and ophthalmopathy. This second report adds: First-round RT-PCR with HTBI primers amplified the TCR CDR3 region.

The source material was peripheral blood mononuclear cells (PBMCs), sampled at new diagnosis, from a patient treated with antithyroid drugs. The source is a man aged 35 to 55 with Graves disease.

DNA for the CDR3: TGCGCCAGCAGCCAAGGCCTTTGGGACATTCAGTACTTC. Amino acids: CASSQGLWDIQYF. The gene calls are TRBV4-3 and TRBJ2-4; D is undetermined. The length of the CDR3 is 13 residues. Trimming took off 1 base at V and 8 bases at J, with 9 bases between the two ends. Germline assignment: CDR1 LGHNA and CDR2 YSLEER.